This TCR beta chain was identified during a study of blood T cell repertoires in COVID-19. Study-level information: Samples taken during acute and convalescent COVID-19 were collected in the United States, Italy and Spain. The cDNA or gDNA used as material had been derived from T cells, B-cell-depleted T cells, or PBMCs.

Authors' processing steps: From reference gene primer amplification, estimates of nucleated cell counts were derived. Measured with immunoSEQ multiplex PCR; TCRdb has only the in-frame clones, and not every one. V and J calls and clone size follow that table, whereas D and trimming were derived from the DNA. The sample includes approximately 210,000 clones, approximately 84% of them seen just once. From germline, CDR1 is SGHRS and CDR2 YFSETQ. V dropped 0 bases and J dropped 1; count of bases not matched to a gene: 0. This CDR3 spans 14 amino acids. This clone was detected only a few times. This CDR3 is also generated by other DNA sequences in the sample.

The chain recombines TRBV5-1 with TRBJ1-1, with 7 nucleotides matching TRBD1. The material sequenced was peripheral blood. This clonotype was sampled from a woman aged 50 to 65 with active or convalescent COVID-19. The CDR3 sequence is CASSLEGANTEAFF. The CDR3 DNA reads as TGCGCCAGCAGCTTGGAGGGGGCGAACACTGAAGCTTTCTTT.